This T cell receptor beta chain is drawn from a study of shared clonotypes between healthy human individuals. Germline loops: CDR1 LGHNA, CDR2 YNFKEQ. The ends lost 0 bases at V and 0 bases at J; junction bases unmatched: 0. This CDR3 is 16 amino acids long. A word on this clone: Its antigen is unidentified.

Libraries were prepared by immunoSEQ multiplex PCR; TCRdb keeps only in-frame clonotypes and omits some of them. The sample lists about 1 million clones; roughly 75% were seen once. General observations from the study: Rarefaction analysis demonstrated incomplete sorted-subset sequencing notwithstanding large depth.

The V and J genes are TRBV4-2 and TRBJ2-7, with 12 bases identical to TRBD2. The sample was memory CD4+ T cells sorted from blood. The subset was: CD45RA-negative fraction. The clonotype originates from a man between 18 and 35 years old in good health. The CDR3 bases are TGTGCCAGCAGCCAAGAGACTAGCGGGGGCTCCTACGAGCAGTACTTC. Translating it yields CASSQETSGGSYEQYF.